The source of this T cell receptor beta chain is a study of T cell changes during pregnancy in multiple sclerosis (dated by TCRdb to the late 2010s). As for the study more broadly: The study looked at changes in the T cell repertoire across pregnancy in women with multiple sclerosis.

Reading from cysteine to phenylalanine, the CDR3 counts 14 amino acids. The CDR3 DNA has 42 bases and is translated from base 1. About this clone: Its antigen is unknown. No clone much larger than this one lies a single base away; base qualities are absent.

Libraries were built with the immunoSEQ multiplex PCR assay. The table comes from immuneACCESS by way of TCRdb, which keeps in-frame sequences with V and J called. Part of the clones is missing from these tables; in studies checked, under half for an unresolved V gene and the rest for unknown reasons. The sample records about 98,000 clones, roughly 94% of which are singletons. The ten top clones hold approximately 2.2% of the sample. Recombination joined TRBV21-1 with TRBJ1-3; TRBD1 reflects the table's D call only, with no check against the DNA. TRBV21-1 is listed as a pseudogene. The clonotype originates from a female donor in good health, enrolled as a control in a pregnancy study. Source: peripheral blood, taken after pregnancy. The base sequence is TGTGCCAGCAGCGAAAGACAGGGTGGAAACACCATATATTTT. The translation is CASSERQGGNTIYF.